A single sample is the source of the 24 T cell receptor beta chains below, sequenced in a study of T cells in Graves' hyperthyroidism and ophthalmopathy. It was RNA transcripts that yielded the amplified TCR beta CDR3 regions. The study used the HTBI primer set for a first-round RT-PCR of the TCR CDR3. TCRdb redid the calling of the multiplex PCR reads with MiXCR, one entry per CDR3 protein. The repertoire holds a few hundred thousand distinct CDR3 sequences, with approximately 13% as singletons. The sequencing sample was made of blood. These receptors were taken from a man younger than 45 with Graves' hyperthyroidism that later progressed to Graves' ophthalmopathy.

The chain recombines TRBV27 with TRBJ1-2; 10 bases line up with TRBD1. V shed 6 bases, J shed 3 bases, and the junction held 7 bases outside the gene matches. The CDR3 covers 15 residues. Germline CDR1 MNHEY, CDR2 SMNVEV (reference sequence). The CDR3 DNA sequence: TGTGCCAGCAGGGTGACAGGGGGCGCAGACTATGGCTACACCTTC. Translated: CASRVTGGADYGYTF.

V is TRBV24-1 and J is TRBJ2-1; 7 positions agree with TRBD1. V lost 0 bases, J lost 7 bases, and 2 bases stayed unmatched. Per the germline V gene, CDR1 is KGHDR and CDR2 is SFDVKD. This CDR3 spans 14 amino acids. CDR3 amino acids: CATSDLNRGNEQFF. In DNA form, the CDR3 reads TGTGCCACCAGTGATTTGAACAGGGGTAATGAGCAGTTCTTC.

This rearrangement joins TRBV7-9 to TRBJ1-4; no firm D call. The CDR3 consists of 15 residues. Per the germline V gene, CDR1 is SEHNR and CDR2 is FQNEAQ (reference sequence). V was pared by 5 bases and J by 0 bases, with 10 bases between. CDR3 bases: TGTGCCAGCAGCCCCCCAGGTTCAACTAATGAAAAACTGTTTTTT. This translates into CASSPPGSTNEKLFF.

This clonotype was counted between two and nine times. CDR3 sequence: CASSMGHAGSGNTIYF. DNA of the CDR3: TGTGCCAGCAGCATGGGCCACGCCGGCTCTGGAAACACCATATATTTT. The chain couples TRBV9 to TRBJ1-3; D ambiguous. Trimming left V 4 bases short and J 0 bases short, with 14 bases between. This CDR3 is 16 amino acids long. Germline CDR1 and CDR2: SGDLS and YYNGEE.

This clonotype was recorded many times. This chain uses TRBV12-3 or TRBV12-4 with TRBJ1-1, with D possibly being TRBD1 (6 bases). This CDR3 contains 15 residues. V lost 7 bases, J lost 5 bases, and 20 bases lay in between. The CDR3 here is CASIPQQGWETEAFF. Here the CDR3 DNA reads TGTGCCAGCATCCCTCAACAGGGCTGGGAAACTGAAGCTTTCTTT.

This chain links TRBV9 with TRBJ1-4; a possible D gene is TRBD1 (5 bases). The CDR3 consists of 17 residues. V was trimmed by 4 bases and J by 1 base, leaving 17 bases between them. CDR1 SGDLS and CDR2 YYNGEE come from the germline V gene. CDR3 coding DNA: TGTGCCAGCAGCACCCGGGGGGGTGAAAGAACTAATGAAAAACTGTTTTTT. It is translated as CASSTRGGERTNEKLFF.

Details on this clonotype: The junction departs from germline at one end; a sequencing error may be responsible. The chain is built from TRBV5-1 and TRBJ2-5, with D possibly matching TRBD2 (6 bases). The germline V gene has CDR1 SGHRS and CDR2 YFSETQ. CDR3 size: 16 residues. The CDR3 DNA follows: TGCGCCAGCAGCTTCGGGACTCCAAACCTCCAAGAGGCCCAGTACTTC. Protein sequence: CASSFGTPNLQEAQYF.

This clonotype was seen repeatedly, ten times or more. The CDR3 DNA follows: TGTGCCAGCAGCCCTGAGACTAAGACGCGCGAGCAGTACTTC. Its translation: CASSPETKTREQYF. The genes are TRBV7-9 and TRBJ2-7, with D tentatively TRBD2 (5 bases). The germline gives CDR1 SEHNR, CDR2 FQNEAQ (reference sequence). The length of the CDR3 is 14 residues. V shed 5 bases and J shed 6 bases, with 17 bases lying between them.

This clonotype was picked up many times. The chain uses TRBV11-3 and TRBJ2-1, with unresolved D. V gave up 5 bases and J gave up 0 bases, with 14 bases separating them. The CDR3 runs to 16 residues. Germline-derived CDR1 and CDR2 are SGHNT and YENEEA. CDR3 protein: CASSLTAASSYNEQFF. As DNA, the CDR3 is TGTGCCAGCAGCCTAACAGCTGCGAGCTCCTACAATGAGCAGTTCTTC.

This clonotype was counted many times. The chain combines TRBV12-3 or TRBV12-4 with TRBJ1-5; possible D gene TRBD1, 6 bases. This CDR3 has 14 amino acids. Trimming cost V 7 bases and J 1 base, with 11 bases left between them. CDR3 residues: CASTWGHSNQPQHF. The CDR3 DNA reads TGTGCCAGCACCTGGGGACACAGCAATCAGCCCCAGCATTTT.

DNA for the CDR3: TGCGCCAGCAGCCACAAGGCGACAGGGGTCACTGAAGCTTTCTTT. Translating gives CASSHKATGVTEAFF. V gene TRBV4-1 combines with J gene TRBJ1-1, with TRBD1 matching 8 bases. V lost 3 bases to trimming and J lost 4 bases; unmatched junction nucleotides: 7. CDR1 is MGHRA and CDR2 is YSYEKL in the germline V gene. CDR3 length equals 15 residues.

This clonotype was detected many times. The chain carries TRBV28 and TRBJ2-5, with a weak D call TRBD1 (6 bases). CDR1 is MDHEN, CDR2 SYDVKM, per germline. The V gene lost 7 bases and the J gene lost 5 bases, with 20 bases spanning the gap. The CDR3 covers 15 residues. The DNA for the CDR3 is TGTGCCAGCACCGAACTATCGGCAGGGGAGGAGACCCAGTACTTC. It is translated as CASTELSAGEETQYF.

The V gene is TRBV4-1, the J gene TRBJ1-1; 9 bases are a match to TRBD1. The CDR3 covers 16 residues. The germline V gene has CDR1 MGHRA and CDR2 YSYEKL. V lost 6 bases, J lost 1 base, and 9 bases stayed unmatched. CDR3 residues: CASSLEQGAENTEAFF. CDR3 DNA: TGCGCCAGCAGTCTAGAACAGGGGGCCGAGAACACTGAAGCTTTCTTT.

The CDR3 loop is CASSAYSGVVAEAFF. The CDR3 DNA reads TGTGCCAGCAGTGCCTACAGCGGGGTAGTAGCTGAAGCTTTCTTT. The chain is built from TRBV27 and TRBJ1-1; no reliable D call. The ends were cut back, 5 bases at V and 6 bases at J, with 19 bases in the middle. The CDR3 sequence is 15 residues long. CDR1 MNHEY and CDR2 SMNVEV come from the germline V gene (reference sequence).

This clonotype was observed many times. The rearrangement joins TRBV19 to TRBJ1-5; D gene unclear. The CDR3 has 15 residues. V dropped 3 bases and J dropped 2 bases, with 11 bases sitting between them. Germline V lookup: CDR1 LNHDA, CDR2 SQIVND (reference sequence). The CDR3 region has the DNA TGTGCCAGTAGTATCCCGTCGAGGGGCAATCAGCCCCAGCATTTT. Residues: CASSIPSRGNQPQHF.

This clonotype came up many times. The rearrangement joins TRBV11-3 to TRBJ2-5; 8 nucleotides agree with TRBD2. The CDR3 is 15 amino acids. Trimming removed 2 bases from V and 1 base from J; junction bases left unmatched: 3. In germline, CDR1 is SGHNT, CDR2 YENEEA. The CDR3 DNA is TGTGCCAGCAGCTTACGGGGGGGCCTCCAAGAGACCCAGTACTTC. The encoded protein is CASSLRGGLQETQYF.

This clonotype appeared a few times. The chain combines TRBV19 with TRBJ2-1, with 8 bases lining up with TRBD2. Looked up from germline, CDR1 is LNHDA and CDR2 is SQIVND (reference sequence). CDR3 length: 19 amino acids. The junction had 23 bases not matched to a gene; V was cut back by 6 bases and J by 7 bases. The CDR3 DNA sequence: TGTGCCAGTAGCACCCCTAGGCTTCTTGTCGGGGGGGGCCCGAATGAGCAGTTCTTC. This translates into CASSTPRLLVGGGPNEQFF.

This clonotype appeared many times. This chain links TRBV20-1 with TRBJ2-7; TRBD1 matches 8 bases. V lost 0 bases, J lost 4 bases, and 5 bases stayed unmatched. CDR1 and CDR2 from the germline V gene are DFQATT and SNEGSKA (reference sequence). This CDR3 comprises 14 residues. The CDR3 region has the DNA TGCAGTGCTAGAGAGGCAGGGGGCACTTACGAGCAGTACTTC. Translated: CSAREAGGTYEQYF.

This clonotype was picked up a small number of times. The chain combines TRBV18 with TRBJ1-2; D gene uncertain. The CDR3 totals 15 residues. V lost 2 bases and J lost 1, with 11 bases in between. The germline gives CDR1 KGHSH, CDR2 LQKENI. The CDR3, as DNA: TGTGCCAGCTCACCAACCGCAGCCATTAACTATGGCTACACCTTC. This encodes CASSPTAAINYGYTF.

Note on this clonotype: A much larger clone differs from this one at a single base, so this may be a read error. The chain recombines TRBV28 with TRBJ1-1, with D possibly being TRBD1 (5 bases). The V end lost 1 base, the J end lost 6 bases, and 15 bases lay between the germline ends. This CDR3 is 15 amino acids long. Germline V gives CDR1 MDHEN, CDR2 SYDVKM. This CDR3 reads CASSLFSGALAEAFF. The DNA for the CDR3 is TGTGCCAGCAGTTTATTTTCCGGGGCCCTCGCTGAAGCTTTCTTT.

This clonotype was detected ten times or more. The CDR3: CASSQWVLETQYF. The DNA of the CDR3 is TGCGCCAGCAGCCAATGGGTTTTGGAGACCCAGTACTTC. The V call is TRBV4-1, the J call TRBJ2-5, with unresolved D. Germline V gives CDR1 MGHRA, CDR2 YSYEKL. Trimming took off 2 bases at V and 5 bases at J, with 9 bases between the two ends. The CDR3 totals 13 residues.

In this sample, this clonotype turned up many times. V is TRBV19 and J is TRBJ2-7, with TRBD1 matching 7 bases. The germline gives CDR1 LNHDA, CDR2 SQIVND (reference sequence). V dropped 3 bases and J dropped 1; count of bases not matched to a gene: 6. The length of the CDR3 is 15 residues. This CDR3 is CASSIRAGGSYEQYF. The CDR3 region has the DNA TGTGCCAGTAGTATCAGGGCAGGGGGATCCTACGAGCAGTACTTC.

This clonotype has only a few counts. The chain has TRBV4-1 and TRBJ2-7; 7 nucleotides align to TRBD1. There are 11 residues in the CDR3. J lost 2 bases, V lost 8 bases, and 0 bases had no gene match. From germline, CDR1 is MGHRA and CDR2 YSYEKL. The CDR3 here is CASGTAYEQYF. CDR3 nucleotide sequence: TGCGCCAGCGGGACAGCCTACGAGCAGTACTTC.

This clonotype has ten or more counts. CDR3 coding DNA: TGTGCCAGCAGTCCCGGGACGGTGAACACTGAAGCTTTCTTT. Translating gives CASSPGTVNTEAFF. V usage is TRBV6-1 and J usage is TRBJ1-1, with D tentatively TRBD1 (5 bases). V was cut by 5 bases and J by 0 bases, with 10 bases left in between. From germline, CDR1 is MNHNS and CDR2 SASEGT. CDR3 length: 14 amino acids.